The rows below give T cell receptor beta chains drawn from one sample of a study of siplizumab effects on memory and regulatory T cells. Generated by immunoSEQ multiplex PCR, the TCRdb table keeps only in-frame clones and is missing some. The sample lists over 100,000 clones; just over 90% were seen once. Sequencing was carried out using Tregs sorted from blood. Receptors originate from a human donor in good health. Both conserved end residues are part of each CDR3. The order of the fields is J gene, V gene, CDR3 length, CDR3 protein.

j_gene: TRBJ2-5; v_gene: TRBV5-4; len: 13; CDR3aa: CASSLGGQETQYF
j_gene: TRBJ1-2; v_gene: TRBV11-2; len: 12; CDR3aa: CASSLTGYGYTF
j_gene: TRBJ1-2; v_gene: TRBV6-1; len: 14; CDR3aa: CASSEYGAGGGYTF
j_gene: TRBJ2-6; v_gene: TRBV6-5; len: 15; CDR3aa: CASSWWGTGANVLTF
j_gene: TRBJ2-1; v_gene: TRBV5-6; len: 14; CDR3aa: CASSSGGRSNEQFF
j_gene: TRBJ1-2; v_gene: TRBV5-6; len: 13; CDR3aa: CASSQGPQNGYTF
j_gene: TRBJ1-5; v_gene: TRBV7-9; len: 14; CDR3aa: CASSRQGRGQPQHF
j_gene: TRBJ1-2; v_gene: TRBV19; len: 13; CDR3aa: CASSTSGVYGYTF
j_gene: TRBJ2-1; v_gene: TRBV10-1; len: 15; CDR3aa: CASSEQGWVGGEQFF
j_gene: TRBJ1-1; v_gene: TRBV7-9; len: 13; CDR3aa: CASSLEGDTEAFF
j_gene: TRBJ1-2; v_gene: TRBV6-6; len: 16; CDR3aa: CASSYLRGNNRYGYTF
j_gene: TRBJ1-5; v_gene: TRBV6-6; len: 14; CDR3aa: CASSQQGGNQPQHF
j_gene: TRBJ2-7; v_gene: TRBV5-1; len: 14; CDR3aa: CASSPMGQGHEQYF
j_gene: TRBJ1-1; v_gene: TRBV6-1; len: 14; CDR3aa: CASSEGQFNTEAFF
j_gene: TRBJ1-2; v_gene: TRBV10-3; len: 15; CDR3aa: CAISGTGEGVYGYTF
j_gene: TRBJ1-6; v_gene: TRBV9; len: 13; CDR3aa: CASSVDWSAPLHF
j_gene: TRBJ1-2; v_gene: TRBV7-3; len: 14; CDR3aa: CASSLGGNMGGYTF
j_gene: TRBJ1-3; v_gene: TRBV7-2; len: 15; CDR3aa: CASSLMGQAANTIYF
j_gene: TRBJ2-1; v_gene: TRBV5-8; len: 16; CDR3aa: CASSLGSRAGWDEQFF
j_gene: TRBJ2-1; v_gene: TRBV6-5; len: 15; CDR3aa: CASSRQVSSYNEQFF
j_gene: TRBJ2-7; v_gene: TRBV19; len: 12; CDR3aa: CASAAGVSEQYF
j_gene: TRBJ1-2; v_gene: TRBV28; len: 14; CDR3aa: CASSLRTANYGYTF
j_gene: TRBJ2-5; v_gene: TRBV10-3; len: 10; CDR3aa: CATYQETQYF
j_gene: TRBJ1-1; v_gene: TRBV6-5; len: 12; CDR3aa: CASSRQGAGAFF
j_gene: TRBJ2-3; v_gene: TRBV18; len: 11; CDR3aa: CASWGADTQYF
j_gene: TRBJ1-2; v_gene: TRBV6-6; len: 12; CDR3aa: CASSYSEGSYTF
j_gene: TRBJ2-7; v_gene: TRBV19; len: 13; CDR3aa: CASSIAEAYEQYF
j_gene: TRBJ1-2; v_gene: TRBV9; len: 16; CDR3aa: CASTPGLRVEDYGYTF
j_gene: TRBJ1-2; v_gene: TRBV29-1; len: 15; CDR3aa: CSVGGVSTHNYGYTF
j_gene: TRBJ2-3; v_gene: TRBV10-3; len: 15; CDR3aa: CAIRGRQGSTDTQYF
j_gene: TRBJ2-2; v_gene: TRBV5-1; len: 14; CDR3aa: CASSLTGEAGELFF
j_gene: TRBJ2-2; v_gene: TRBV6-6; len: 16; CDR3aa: CASSYSGGTNTGELFF
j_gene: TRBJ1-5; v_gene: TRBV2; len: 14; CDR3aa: CASSERASNQPQHF
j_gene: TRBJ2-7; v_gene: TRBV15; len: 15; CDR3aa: CATSREDRVQGEQYF
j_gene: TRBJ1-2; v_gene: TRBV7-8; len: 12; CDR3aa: CASSSGGFGYTF
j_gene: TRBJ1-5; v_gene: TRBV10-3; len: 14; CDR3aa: CAISGQGEGQPQHF
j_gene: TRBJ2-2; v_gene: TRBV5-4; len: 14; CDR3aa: CASSLDSHFGELFF
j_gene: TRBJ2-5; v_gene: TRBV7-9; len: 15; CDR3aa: CASSYWTGMMETQYF
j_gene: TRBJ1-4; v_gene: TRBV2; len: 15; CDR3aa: CASSEPGQGGEKLFF
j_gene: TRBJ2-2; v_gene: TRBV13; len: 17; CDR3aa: CASSLPGGQVHTGELFF
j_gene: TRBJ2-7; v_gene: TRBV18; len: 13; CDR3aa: CASTRRGDYEQYF
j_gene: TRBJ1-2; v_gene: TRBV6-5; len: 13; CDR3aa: CASSYGGSHGYTF
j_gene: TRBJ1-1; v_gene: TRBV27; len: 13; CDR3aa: CASSWLGQTEAFF
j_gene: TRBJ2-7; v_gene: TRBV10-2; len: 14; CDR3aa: CASSEWDNSYEQYF
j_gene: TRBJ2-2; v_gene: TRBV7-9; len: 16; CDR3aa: CASFPRREANTGELFF
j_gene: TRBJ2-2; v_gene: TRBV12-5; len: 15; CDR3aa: CASGSPPYDTGELFF
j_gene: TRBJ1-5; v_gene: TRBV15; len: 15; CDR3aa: CATSNLDRGGQPQHF
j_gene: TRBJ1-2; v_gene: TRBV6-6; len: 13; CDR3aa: CASISTGTYGYTF
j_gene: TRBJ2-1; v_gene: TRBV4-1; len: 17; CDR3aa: CASSLSPPSHHVNEQFF
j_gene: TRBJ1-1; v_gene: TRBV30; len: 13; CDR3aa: CAWSPRQGGAAFF
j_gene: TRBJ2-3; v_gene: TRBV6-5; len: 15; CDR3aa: CASSYGQPSTDTQYF
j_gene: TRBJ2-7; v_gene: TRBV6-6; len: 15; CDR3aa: CASSYGRDGTFEQYF
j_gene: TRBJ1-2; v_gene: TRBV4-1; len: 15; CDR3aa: CASSQADNRDYGYTF
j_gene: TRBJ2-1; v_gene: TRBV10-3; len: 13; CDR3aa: CAISERPINEQFF